This entry lists 30 T cell receptor beta chains sequenced from one sample in a study of blood T cell repertoires in COVID-19. Generated by immunoSEQ multiplex PCR, the TCRdb table keeps only in-frame clones and is missing some. The table lists roughly 20,000 clones, 87% of them singletons. Sample: peripheral blood. Source of these receptors: a human donor in a cohort sampled during active COVID-19. The donor label of this sample is uncertain.

The V call is TRBV20-1, the J call TRBJ2-5, with TRBD2 as a possible D gene (5 bases). Trimming stripped 5 bases from V and 3 bases from J, with 7 bases between. Germline V gene sequence: CDR1 DFQATT, CDR2 SNEGSKA (reference sequence). This CDR3 region has 11 residues. This CDR3 is CSAVGEETQYF. CDR3 DNA sequence: TGCAGTGCTGTCGGGGAAGAGACCCAGTACTTC.

This sequence joins TRBV5-1 and TRBJ2-1, with 9 bases lining up with TRBD1. Germline CDR1 reads SGHRS; CDR2 reads YFSETQ. V shed 4 bases, J shed 7 bases, and the junction held 6 bases outside the gene matches. The CDR3 runs to 14 residues. Here the CDR3 reads CASSIGQGWNEQFF. CDR3 nucleotide sequence: TGCGCCAGCAGCATTGGACAGGGGTGGAATGAGCAGTTCTTC.

This clone was picked up a small number of times. The V and J genes are TRBV18 and TRBJ2-3, with 9 bases matching TRBD2. V trimming: 4 bases; J trimming: 6 bases; junction bases outside the gene matches: 5. The germline gives CDR1 KGHSH, CDR2 LQKENI. CDR3 length equals 14 residues. CDR3 region: CASSRSGRGDTQYF. The CDR3 nucleotides read TGTGCCAGCTCACGTAGCGGGAGAGGGGATACGCAGTATTTT. The variable domain in full, completed from reference TRBV18 and TRBJ2-3, reads NAGVMQNPRHLVRRRGQEARLRCSPMKGHSHVYWYRQLPEEGLKFMVYLQKENIIDESGMPKERFSAEFPKEGPSILRIQQVVRGDSAAYFCASSRSGRGDTQYFGPGTRLTVL.

J is TRBJ2-2 and V is TRBV7-3; 10 bases fit TRBD1. J lost 4 bases, V lost 5 bases, and 4 bases had no gene match. Germline V gene lookup returns CDR1 SGHTA and CDR2 FQGTGA. CDR3 length equals 15 residues. This CDR3 is CASSRDRGPTGELFF. The CDR3 DNA reads TGTGCCAGCAGCAGAGACAGGGGGCCCACCGGGGAGCTGTTTTTT.

The rearrangement uses TRBV5-6 and TRBJ1-5; possibly TRBD1 for D (5 bases). V lost 2 bases and J 7 bases, leaving 7 bases between the germline ends. CDR1 SGHDT and CDR2 YYEEEE come from the germline V gene. CDR3 length equals 12 residues. The CDR3 spells CASSLTGQPQHF. Here the CDR3 DNA reads TGTGCCAGCAGCTTAACAGGACAGCCCCAGCATTTT.

The rearrangement links TRBV5-5 to TRBJ2-3; possibly TRBD1 for D (5 bases). Per the germline V gene, CDR1 is SGHKS and CDR2 is YYEKEE (reference sequence). V was cut by 6 bases and J by 3 bases, with 14 bases left in between. CDR3 length: 14 amino acids. CDR3 protein: CASILVQGTDTQYF. CDR3 in DNA: TGTGCCAGCATCTTAGTCCAGGGTACAGATACGCAGTATTTT.

The chain combines TRBV5-4 with TRBJ2-7; TRBD1 aligns across 7 bases. The CDR3 totals 16 residues. V gave up 4 bases and J gave up 6 bases; unmatched junction bases: 16. Germline assignment: CDR1 SGHNT and CDR2 YYREEE (reference sequence). The chain's CDR3 is CASSAGPGQSRGEQYF. The DNA of the CDR3 is TGTGCCAGCAGCGCCGGCCCGGGACAGTCTAGGGGCGAGCAGTACTTC.

The CDR3 DNA reads TGTGCCACTGGGACAGGGATTGGAAACACCATATATTTT. Protein: CATGTGIGNTIYF. This chain connects TRBV28 to TRBJ1-3; TRBD1 aligns across 9 bases. The length of the CDR3 is 13 residues. Looked up from germline, CDR1 is MDHEN and CDR2 is SYDVKM. The V and J ends lost 10 bases and 3 bases, in that order; junction bases with no gene match: 4.

The chain employs TRBV5-1 and TRBJ2-7; 7 positions agree with TRBD1. V was pared by 0 bases and J by 2 bases, with 2 bases of the junction left unmatched. Per germline, CDR1 SGHRS and CDR2 YFSETQ. CDR3 length: 14 amino acids. CDR3 nucleotide sequence: TGCGCCAGCAGCTTGGGGGGACAGACCTACGAGCAGTACTTC. Protein: CASSLGGQTYEQYF.

This clone has just one count. This CDR3 reads CASTENGRLGPEQFF. In DNA, the CDR3 is TGTGCCAGCACCGAAAACGGGAGACTGGGGCCTGAGCAGTTCTTC. The genes are TRBV5-4 and TRBJ2-1; maybe TRBD2 (6 bases). The CDR3 runs 15 residues. Between the trimmed V and J ends, which lost 6 bases and 9 bases, there was a span of 22 bases. Germline CDR1 and CDR2: SGHNT and YYREEE (reference sequence). Filled out from reference TRBV5-4 and TRBJ2-1, the complete variable domain reads ETGVTQSPTHLIKTRGQQVTLRCSSQSGHNTVSWYQQALGQGPQFIFQYYREEENGRGNFPPRFSGLQFPNYSSELNVNALELDDSALYLCASTENGRLGPEQFFGPGTRLTVL.

The chain combines TRBV25-1 with TRBJ1-2; 9 nucleotides align to TRBD1. Trimming removed 5 bases from V and 8 bases from J; junction bases left unmatched: 6. Per the germline V gene, CDR1 is MGHDK and CDR2 is SYGVNS. CDR3 length equals 13 residues. The CDR3 sequence is CASSSQGALGYTF. In nucleotides, the CDR3 is TGTGCCAGCAGTTCACAGGGGGCGCTGGGCTACACCTTC.

This chain joins TRBV5-1 and TRBJ1-1; D not certain. Germline CDR1 SGHRS, CDR2 YFSETQ. V lost 0 bases and J lost 3, with 9 bases in between. The CDR3 has 14 residues. CDR3 sequence reads: CASSLDVVDTEAFF. The CDR3 bases are TGCGCCAGCAGCTTGGACGTGGTAGACACTGAAGCTTTCTTT.

The chain combines TRBV5-4 with TRBJ1-4; TRBD1 might be the D (6 bases). Germline CDR1 and CDR2: SGHNT and YYREEE (reference sequence). The CDR3 is 14 residues long. V shed 4 bases and J shed 8 bases, with 15 bases lying between them. CDR3 protein: CASSLGTSREKLFF. The DNA of the CDR3 is TGTGCCAGCAGCCTAGGGACATCGCGGGAAAAACTGTTTTTT.

The chain carries TRBV5-1 and TRBJ2-3, with 7 bases aligning to TRBD2. This CDR3 has 14 residues. V was pared by 1 base and J by 6 bases, with 5 bases of the junction left unmatched. CDR1 SGHRS and CDR2 YFSETQ come from the germline V gene. DNA of the CDR3: TGCGCCAGCAGCTTGACGGGTAGCGGGGATACGCAGTATTTT. Its protein product is CASSLTGSGDTQYF. Full variable domain (rest looked up from reference TRBV5-1 and TRBJ2-3): KAGVTQTPRYLIKTRGQQVTLSCSPISGHRSVSWYQQTPGQGLQFLFEYFSETQRNKGNFPGRFSGRQFSNSRSEMNVSTLELGDSALYLCASSLTGSGDTQYFGPGTRLTVL.

This clone was seen only once. The chain is built from TRBV23-1 and TRBJ2-1; perhaps TRBD2 as D (5 bases). TRBV23-1 is an ORF, and what it does is uncertain. This CDR3 region has 15 residues. Trimming shortened V by 7 bases and J by 0 bases, and 13 bases separated the two germline ends. CDR3 in DNA: TGCGCCAGCACTCCCGGGGTAAGCTCCTACAATGAGCAGTTCTTC. It yields the protein CASTPGVSSYNEQFF.

This clone has only one observation. The J gene is TRBJ2-3, the V gene TRBV28; no firm D call. CDR3 length: 13 amino acids. The germline V gene has CDR1 MDHEN and CDR2 SYDVKM. Trimming removed 6 bases at V and 3 bases at J, with 10 bases between. The CDR3 protein is CASRASGTDTQYF. CDR3 DNA: TGTGCCAGCAGGGCCTCAGGAACAGATACGCAGTATTTT.

This sequence joins TRBV6-5 and TRBJ1-2, with D possibly being TRBD1 (5 bases). The V end lost 5 bases, the J end lost 6 bases, and 16 bases lay between the germline ends. CDR1 and CDR2 (germline): MNHEY, SVGAGI. The CDR3 consists of 14 residues. This CDR3 is CASSILGRDDGYTF. The CDR3 DNA follows: TGTGCCAGCAGTATCTTGGGCAGGGATGATGGCTACACCTTC.

In DNA, the CDR3 is TGCAGCGTTGAACGGGACAGCTCTGGGGCCAACGTCCTGACTTTC. Encoded protein: CSVERDSSGANVLTF. The rearrangement uses TRBV29-1 and TRBJ2-6, with TRBD1 matching 7 bases. The germline V gene has CDR1 SQVTM and CDR2 ANQGSEA. The CDR3 sequence is 15 residues long. J gave up 0 bases and V 2 bases, and 1 base lay outside the gene matches.

The chain joins TRBV28 to TRBJ2-5, with 8 bases aligning to TRBD1. V shed 6 bases, J shed 5 bases, and the junction held 8 bases outside the gene matches. Per the germline V gene, CDR1 is MDHEN and CDR2 is SYDVKM. The CDR3 length is 14 residues. In DNA form, the CDR3 reads TGTGCCAGCAGCTCCAGGGGGCTTAGGGAGACCCAGTACTTC. Translation gives CASSSRGLRETQYF.

This chain links TRBV19 with TRBJ2-3; 7 positions agree with TRBD2. The ends lost 5 bases at V and 2 bases at J; junction bases unmatched: 10. From germline, CDR1 is LNHDA and CDR2 SQIVND (reference sequence). The CDR3 covers 16 residues. CDR3 sequence: CASSYSSGGYTDTQYF. The CDR3 region has the DNA TGTGCCAGTAGTTATTCTAGCGGTGGGTACACAGATACGCAGTATTTT.

The CDR3 DNA reads as TGTGCCACCAGCAGAGAAACGGGACAGGGCGGCTACGAGCAGTACTTC. Translated, it gives CATSRETGQGGYEQYF. This rearrangement joins TRBV15 to TRBJ2-7, with 9 bases that match TRBD1. The trim removed 0 bases at V and 3 bases at J, leaving 6 bases unmatched. The CDR3 length is 16 residues. Per the germline V gene, CDR1 is LNHNV and CDR2 is YYDKDF (reference sequence).

The gene calls are TRBV6-6 and TRBJ1-4; the match to TRBD1 covers 9 bases. This CDR3 comprises 14 residues. In germline, CDR1 is MNHNY, CDR2 SVGAGI (reference sequence). Trimming at V came to 6 bases and at J to 7 bases, leaving 6 bases not matched to a gene. This chain's CDR3 is CASSSDRGIEKLFF. DNA for the CDR3: TGTGCCAGCAGCTCCGACAGGGGGATTGAAAAACTGTTTTTT.

On this clone itself: At one boundary the junction diverges from the germline segment, which might be a read error. The chain combines TRBV2 with TRBJ1-1, with D uncertain. The germline V gene encodes CDR1 SNHLY and CDR2 FYNNEI. The CDR3 has 13 residues. The CDR3 sequence: CASIEVMNTEAFF. CDR3 DNA: TGTGCCAGCATTGAAGTTATGAACACTGAAGCTTTCTTT.

V usage is TRBV30 and J usage is TRBJ2-1; the D is unclear. This CDR3 spans 15 amino acids. The V gene lost 2 bases and the J gene lost 0 bases, with 11 bases spanning the gap. Germline V gives CDR1 GTSNPN, CDR2 SVGIG (reference sequence). This chain's CDR3 is CAWSFGSSSYNEQFF. The DNA for the CDR3 is TGTGCCTGGAGTTTCGGTTCTAGCTCCTACAATGAGCAGTTCTTC.

The chain recombines TRBV5-1 with TRBJ2-1; 8 nucleotides align to TRBD2. Germline loops: CDR1 SGHRS, CDR2 YFSETQ. This CDR3 is 14 amino acids long. Trimming cost V 7 bases and J 10 bases; bases outside gene matches: 13. The CDR3 loop reads CASSHGTRDGEQFF. Here the CDR3 DNA reads TGCGCCAGCTCCCACGGGACTAGGGATGGGGAGCAGTTCTTC.

The rearrangement uses TRBV11-2 and TRBJ1-2, with TRBD1 matching 8 bases. CDR1 SGHAT and CDR2 FQNNGV come from the germline V gene. The CDR3 runs 14 residues. After removal of 5 bases from V and 6 bases from J, the junction contained 8 bases not matched to a gene. CDR3 in DNA: TGTGCCAGCAGCCGCGCCAGGGGGCGGGATGGCTACACCTTC. This translates into CASSRARGRDGYTF. The entire variable domain, with the rest obtained from reference TRBV11-2 and TRBJ1-2, is as follows: EAGVAQSPRYKIIEKRQSVAFWCNPISGHATLYWYQQILGQGPKLLIQFQNNGVVDDSQLPKDRFSAERLKGVDSTLKIQPAKLEDSAVYLCASSRARGRDGYTFGSGTRLTVV.

This clone has a single count. J is TRBJ2-7 and V is TRBV28; 7 bases are shared with TRBD1. V lost 4 bases to trimming and J lost 0 bases; unmatched junction nucleotides: 6. The CDR3 runs 15 residues. The germline CDR1 and CDR2 sequences are MDHEN and SYDVKM. CDR3 nucleotides: TGTGCCAGCAGTTCCCGTGGGACAGTCTCCTACGAGCAGTACTTC. Its protein is CASSSRGTVSYEQYF.

V is TRBV7-2 and J is TRBJ2-7; D gene ambiguous. Germline CDR1 SGHTA, CDR2 FQGNSA. The CDR3 is 13 residues long. Trimming took off 5 bases at V and 4 bases at J, with 12 bases between the two ends. The CDR3 DNA reads as TGTGCCAGCAGCCTGACTGATCTATACGAGCAGTACTTC. It encodes CASSLTDLYEQYF.

This sequence joins TRBV3-1 (or the pseudogene TRBV3-2) and TRBJ2-2; D unresolved. Germline V gene lookup returns CDR1 LGHDT and CDR2 YNNKEL (reference sequence). V was shortened by 4 bases and J by 4 bases, with 25 bases between the two germline ends. CDR3 length: 19 residues. The CDR3 nucleotides read TGTGCCAGCAGCCGCAATTGGGTTCTTTCTAGATCGGCCACCGGGGAGCTGTTTTTT. Translated: CASSRNWVLSRSATGELFF.

As DNA, the CDR3 is TGTGCCAGCAGCCCCCGGGCTAATGAAAAACTGTTTTTT. Translation gives CASSPRANEKLFF. This chain connects TRBV11-2 to TRBJ1-4; D gene uncertain. This CDR3 has 13 amino acids. Germline V gene lookup returns CDR1 SGHAT and CDR2 FQNNGV. V shed 5 bases and J shed 3 bases, with 7 bases lying between them.